There are a few counts of the clone carrying this TCR beta chain. Its antigen is as yet unknown. This sample was included in a study of PD-L1 blockade in urothelial cancer. Study information: Prior regimens of chemotherapy numbered 0 to 3 per patient. Blood was analyzed 3 weeks (second dose) and 6 weeks after treatment start. Blood samples had a median of 141,255 T cells. Study-wide points: Blood clones associated with the tumor expanded more at 3 weeks in durable-benefit patients.

Generated by immunoSEQ multiplex PCR, the TCRdb table keeps only in-frame clones and is missing some. This table has more than 45,000 clones, about 75% appearing once. The time point: pretreatment peripheral blood. CDR3 length: 14 residues. Trimming took 5 bases from V and 0 from J; bases not matched to a gene: 2. CDR1 and CDR2 (germline): LGHNT, FRNRAP. The receptor was derived from a man between 65 and 85 years old with urothelial cancer. The material sequenced was PBMCs, taken around atezolizumab (anti-PD-L1) treatment. The V and J genes are TRBV12-5 and TRBJ2-5; 8 bases are a match to TRBD1. In DNA form, the CDR3 reads TGTGCTAGTGGTCCAGGGGGCAACCAAGAGACCCAGTACTTC. Its protein product is CASGPGGNQETQYF. Combining the CDR3 with reference TRBV12-5 and TRBJ2-5 gives the whole variable domain DARVTQTPRHKVTEMGQEVTMRCQPILGHNTVFWYRQTMMQGLELLAYFRNRAPLDDSGMPKDRFSAEMPDATLATLKIQPSEPRDSAVYFCASGPGGNQETQYFGPGTRLLVL.